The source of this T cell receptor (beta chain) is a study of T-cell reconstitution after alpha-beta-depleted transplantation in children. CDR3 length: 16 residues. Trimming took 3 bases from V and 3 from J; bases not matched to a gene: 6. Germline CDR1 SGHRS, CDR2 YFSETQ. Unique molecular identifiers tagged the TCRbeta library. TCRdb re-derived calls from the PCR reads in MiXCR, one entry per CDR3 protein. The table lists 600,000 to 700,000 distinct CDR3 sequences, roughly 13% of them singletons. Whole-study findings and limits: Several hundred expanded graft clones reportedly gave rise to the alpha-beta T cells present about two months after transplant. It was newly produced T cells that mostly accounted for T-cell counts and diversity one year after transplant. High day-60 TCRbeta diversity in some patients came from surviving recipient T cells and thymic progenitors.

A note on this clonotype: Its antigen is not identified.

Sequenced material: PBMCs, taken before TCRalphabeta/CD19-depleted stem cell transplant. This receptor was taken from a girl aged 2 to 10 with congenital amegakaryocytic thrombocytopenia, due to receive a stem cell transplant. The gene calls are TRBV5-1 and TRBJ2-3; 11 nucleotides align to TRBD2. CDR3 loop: CASSSRWTSGTDTQYF. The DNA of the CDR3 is TGCGCCAGCAGCTCGCGCTGGACTAGCGGGACAGATACGCAGTATTTT.